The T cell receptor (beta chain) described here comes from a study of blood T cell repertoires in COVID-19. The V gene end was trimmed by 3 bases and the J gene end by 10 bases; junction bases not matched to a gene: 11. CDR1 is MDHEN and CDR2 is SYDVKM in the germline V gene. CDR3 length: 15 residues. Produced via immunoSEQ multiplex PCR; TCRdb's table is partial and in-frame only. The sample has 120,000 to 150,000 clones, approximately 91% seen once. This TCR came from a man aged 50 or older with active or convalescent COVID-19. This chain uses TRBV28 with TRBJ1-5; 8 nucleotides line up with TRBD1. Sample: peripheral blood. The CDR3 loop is CASSLGTGVVSPQHF. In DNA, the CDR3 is TGTGCCAGCAGTTTGGGGACAGGCGTTGTGAGCCCCCAGCATTTT.